The 8 T cell receptor beta chains below were found in one sample sequenced in a study of cytomegalovirus exposure and HLA in healthy donors. The primer mix had 60 Vbeta and 13 Jbeta primers. Method: immunoSEQ multiplex PCR; TCRdb's copy keeps in-frame clones and lacks some. Of around 230,000 clones listed, roughly 78% were seen once; the top ten hold approximately 0.49%. The material sequenced was PBMCs. The receptors come from a boy aged 10-17 years in good health and CMV-seronegative.

CDR3 DNA: TGTGCCATCAGGACTTTCTTACCGGCCATTTCTGGAAACACCATATATTTT. It specifies CAIRTFLPAISGNTIYF. This chain connects TRBV10-3 to TRBJ1-3; no reliable D call. Trimming cost V 6 bases and J 1 base, with 19 bases left between them. CDR1 is ENHRY and CDR2 is SYGVKD in the germline V gene. The CDR3 extends over 17 amino acids.

The genes are TRBV7-8 and TRBJ1-1, with 8 bases identical to TRBD1. V gave up 5 bases and J gave up 5 bases; unmatched junction bases: 10. Germline values: CDR1 SGHVS, CDR2 FQNEAQ. The CDR3 totals 15 residues. The CDR3 nucleotides are TGTGCCAGCAGCCGATCAGGGGGCAGAGAGACTGAAGCTTTCTTT. This sequence encodes CASSRSGGRETEAFF.

This chain joins TRBV6-5 and TRBJ1-1; perhaps TRBD1 as D (6 bases). The germline CDR1 and CDR2 sequences are MNHEY and SVGAGI. V dropped 0 bases and J dropped 3 bases, with 11 bases sitting between them. This CDR3 region has 15 residues. Here the CDR3 reads CASSYSARGDTEAFF. The CDR3 DNA reads TGTGCCAGCAGTTACTCCGCCAGGGGAGACACTGAAGCTTTCTTT.

The chain links TRBV30 to TRBJ2-7; 9 bases line up with TRBD1. J gave up 2 bases and V 2 bases, and 1 base lay outside the gene matches. Germline V gene lookup returns CDR1 GTSNPN and CDR2 SVGIG (reference sequence). The CDR3 loop spans 13 amino acids. CDR3 sequence reads: CAWSRDRAYEQYF. The CDR3 DNA sequence: TGTGCCTGGAGTAGGGACAGGGCCTACGAGCAGTACTTC. Variable domain in full (rest from reference TRBV30 and TRBJ2-7): SQTIHQWPATLVQPVGSPLSLECTVEGTSNPNLYWYRQAAGRGLQLLFYSVGIGQISSEVPQNLSASRPQDRQFILSSKKLLLSDSGFYLCAWSRDRAYEQYFGPGTRLTVT.

The gene calls are TRBV5-1 and TRBJ2-2, with 9 bases fitting TRBD1. Germline CDR1 reads SGHRS; CDR2 reads YFSETQ. The CDR3 is made up of 15 amino acids. Trimming took 5 bases from V and 5 from J; bases not matched to a gene: 7. The CDR3 region has the DNA TGCGCCAGCAGTCCCGGGACAGGGAGGACCGGGGAGCTGTTTTTT. Translated: CASSPGTGRTGELFF.

V gene TRBV2 combines with J gene TRBJ2-7; maybe TRBD2 (6 bases). Trimming removed 6 bases from V and 0 bases from J, with 21 bases in between. CDR1 is SNHLY and CDR2 is FYNNEI in the germline V gene. CDR3 length: 17 amino acids. CDR3 DNA sequence: TGTGCCAGCAGACCAATTATCCGGGACTCGCGCTCCTACGAGCAGTACTTC. Amino acid sequence: CASRPIIRDSRSYEQYF.

A single count supports this clone. V usage is TRBV2 and J usage is TRBJ2-2; D is perhaps TRBD1 (5 bases). Trimming took 7 bases from V and 5 from J, leaving 20 bases between them. The CDR3 extends over 16 amino acids. The germline V gene has CDR1 SNHLY and CDR2 FYNNEI. The CDR3 loop is CASNTWQGNLTGELFF. In nucleotides, the CDR3 is TGTGCCAGCAATACGTGGCAGGGTAATCTTACCGGGGAGCTGTTTTTT.

This rearrangement joins TRBV6-4 to TRBJ2-1, with 8 bases identical to TRBD2. V lost 6 bases to trimming and J lost 5 bases; unmatched junction nucleotides: 6. CDR1 is MRHNA, CDR2 SNTAGT, per germline. The CDR3 is 14 residues long. The DNA of the CDR3 is TGTGCCAGCAGCGCGGGACTAGGGGACAATGAGCAGTTCTTC. Protein sequence: CASSAGLGDNEQFF.